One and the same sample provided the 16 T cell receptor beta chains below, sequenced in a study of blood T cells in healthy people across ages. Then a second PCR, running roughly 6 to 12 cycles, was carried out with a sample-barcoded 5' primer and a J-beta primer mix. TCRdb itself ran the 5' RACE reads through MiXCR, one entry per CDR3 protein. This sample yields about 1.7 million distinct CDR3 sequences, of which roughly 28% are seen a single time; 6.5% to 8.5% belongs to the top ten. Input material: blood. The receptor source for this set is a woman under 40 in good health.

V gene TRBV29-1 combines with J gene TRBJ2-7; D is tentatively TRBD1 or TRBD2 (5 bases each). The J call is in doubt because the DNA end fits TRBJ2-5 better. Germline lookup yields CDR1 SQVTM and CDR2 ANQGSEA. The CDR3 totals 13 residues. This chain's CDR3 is CSVASLGTETQYF. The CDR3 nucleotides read TGCAGCGTTGCCAGCCTAGGGACAGAGACCCAGTACTTC.

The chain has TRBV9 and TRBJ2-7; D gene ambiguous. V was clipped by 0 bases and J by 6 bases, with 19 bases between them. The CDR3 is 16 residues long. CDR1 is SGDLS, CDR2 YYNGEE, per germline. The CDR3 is CASSVGPEASTAEQYF. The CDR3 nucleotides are TGTGCCAGCAGCGTAGGTCCCGAGGCGTCCACTGCCGAGCAGTACTTC.

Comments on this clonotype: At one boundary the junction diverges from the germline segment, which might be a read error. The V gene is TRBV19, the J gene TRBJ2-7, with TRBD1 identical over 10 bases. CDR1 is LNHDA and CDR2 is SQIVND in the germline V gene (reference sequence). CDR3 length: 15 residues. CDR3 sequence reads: CVSSISGTGVREQYF. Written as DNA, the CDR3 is TGTGTCAGTAGTATTTCCGGGACAGGGGTGAGGGAGCAGTACTTC.

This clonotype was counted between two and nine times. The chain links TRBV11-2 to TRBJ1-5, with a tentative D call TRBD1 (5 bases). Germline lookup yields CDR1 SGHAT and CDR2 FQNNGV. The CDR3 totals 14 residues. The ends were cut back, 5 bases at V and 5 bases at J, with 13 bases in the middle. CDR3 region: CASSPERGDQPQHF. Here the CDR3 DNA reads TGTGCCAGCAGCCCCGAGCGGGGGGATCAGCCCCAGCATTTT.

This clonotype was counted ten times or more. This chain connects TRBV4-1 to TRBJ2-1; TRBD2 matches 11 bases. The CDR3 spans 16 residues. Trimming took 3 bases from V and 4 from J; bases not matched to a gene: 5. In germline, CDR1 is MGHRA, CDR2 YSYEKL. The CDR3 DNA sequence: TGCGCCAGCAGCCATCGCGGGACTAGCGGTTACAATGAGCAGTTCTTC. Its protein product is CASSHRGTSGYNEQFF.

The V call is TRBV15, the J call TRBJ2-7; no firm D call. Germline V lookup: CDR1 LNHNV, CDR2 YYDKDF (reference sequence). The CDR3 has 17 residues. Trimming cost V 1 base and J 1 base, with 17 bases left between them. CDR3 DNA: TGTGCCACCAGCAGAGGGGTGGTACTGGGCGGATCCTACGAGCAGTACTTC. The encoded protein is CATSRGVVLGGSYEQYF.

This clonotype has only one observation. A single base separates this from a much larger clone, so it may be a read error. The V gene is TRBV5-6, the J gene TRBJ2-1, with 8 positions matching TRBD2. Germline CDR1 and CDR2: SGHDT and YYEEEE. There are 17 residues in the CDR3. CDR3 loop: CGSSLAVREASDNEQFF. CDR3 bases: TGTGGCAGCAGCTTGGCGGTGCGGGAGGCTTCTGACAATGAGCAGTTCTTC.

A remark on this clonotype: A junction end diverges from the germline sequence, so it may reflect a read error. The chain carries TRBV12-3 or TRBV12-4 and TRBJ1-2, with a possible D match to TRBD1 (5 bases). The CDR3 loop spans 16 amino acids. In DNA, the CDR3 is TGTGCCAGCGGTTTAAGTCCAGGGCTGGGTAACTATGGCTACACCTTC. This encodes CASGLSPGLGNYGYTF.

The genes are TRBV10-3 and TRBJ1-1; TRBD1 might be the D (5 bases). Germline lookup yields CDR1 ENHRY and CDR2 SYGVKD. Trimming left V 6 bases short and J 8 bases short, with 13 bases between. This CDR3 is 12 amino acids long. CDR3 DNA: TGTGCCATCAGGAGAGGGGTGGGCGAAGCTTTCTTT. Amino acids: CAIRRGVGEAFF.

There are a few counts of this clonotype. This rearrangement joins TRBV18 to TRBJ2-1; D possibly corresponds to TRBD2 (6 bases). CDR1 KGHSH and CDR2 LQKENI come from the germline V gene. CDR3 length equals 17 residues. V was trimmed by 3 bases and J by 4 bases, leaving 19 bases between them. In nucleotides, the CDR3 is TGTGCCAGCTCACCCACGGGGAGAGCGGGCTCATACAATGAGCAGTTCTTC. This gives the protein CASSPTGRAGSYNEQFF.

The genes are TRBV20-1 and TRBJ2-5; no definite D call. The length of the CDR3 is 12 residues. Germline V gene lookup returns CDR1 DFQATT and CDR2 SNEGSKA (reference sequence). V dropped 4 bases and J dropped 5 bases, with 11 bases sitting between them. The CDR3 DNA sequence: TGCAGTGCTAATACCATCGCGGAGACCCAGTACTTC. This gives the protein CSANTIAETQYF.

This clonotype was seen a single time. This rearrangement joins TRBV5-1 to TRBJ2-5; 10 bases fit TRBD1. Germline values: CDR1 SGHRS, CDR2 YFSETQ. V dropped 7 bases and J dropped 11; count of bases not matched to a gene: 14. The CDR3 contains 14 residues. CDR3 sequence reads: CASSATGGPSEQYF. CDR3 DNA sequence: TGCGCCAGCTCCGCGACAGGGGGCCCCTCTGAGCAGTACTTC.

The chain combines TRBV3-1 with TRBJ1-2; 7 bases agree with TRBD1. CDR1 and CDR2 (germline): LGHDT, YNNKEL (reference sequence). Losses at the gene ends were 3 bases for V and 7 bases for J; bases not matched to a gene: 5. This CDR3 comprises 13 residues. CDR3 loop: CASSHRQGGGYTF. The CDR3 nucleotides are TGTGCCAGCAGCCATCGACAGGGCGGTGGCTACACCTTC.

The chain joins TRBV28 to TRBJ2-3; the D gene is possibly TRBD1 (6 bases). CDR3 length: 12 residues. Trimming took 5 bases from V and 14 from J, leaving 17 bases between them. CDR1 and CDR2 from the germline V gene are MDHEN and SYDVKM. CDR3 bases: TGTGCCAGCAGTACGGGACAAATTCGTGGGTATTTT. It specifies CASSTGQIRGYF.

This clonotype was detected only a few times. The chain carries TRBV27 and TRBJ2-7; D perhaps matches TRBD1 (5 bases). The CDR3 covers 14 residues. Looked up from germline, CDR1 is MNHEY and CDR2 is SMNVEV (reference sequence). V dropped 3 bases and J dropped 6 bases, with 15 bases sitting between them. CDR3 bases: TGTGCCAGCAGTTTTACGCAAGGACAACTCGAGCAGTACTTC. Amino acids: CASSFTQGQLEQYF.

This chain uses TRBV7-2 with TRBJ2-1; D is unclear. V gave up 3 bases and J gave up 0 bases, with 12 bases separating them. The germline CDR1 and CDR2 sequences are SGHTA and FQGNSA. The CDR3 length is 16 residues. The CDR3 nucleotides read TGTGCCAGCAGCTTCACGACTGCGAGCTCCTACAATGAGCAGTTCTTC. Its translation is CASSFTTASSYNEQFF. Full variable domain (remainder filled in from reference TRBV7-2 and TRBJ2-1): GAGVSQSPSNKVTEKGKDVELRCDPISGHTALYWYRQSLGQGLEFLIYFQGNSAPDKSGLPSDRFSAERTGGSVSTLTIQRTQQEDSAVYLCASSFTTASSYNEQFFGPGTRLTVL.